Listed below are T cell receptor beta chains from one sample, sequenced in a study of T cells in Graves' hyperthyroidism and ophthalmopathy. TCRdb re-called the multiplex PCR reads with MiXCR, one entry per CDR3 protein. The sample lists about 610,000 distinct CDR3 sequences, roughly 14% occurring once. Sequencing was performed on blood. Every receptor here comes from a woman aged 40 to 55 with Graves' ophthalmopathy. Both conserved end residues are part of each CDR3. A D gene is named only where the DNA matches it firmly. A clone size is listed for some rows: how often the clone was seen (once, few, many), or a class if it is expanded.

TRBV9,few,TRBJ2-7,TRBD1,TGTGCCAGCAGCGTAAGCGCTCGACAGGGGGCCAACGAGCAGTACTTC,CASSVSARQGANEQYF
TRBV24-1,many,TRBJ2-5,TRBD1,TGTGCCACCAGTGATCCAGGGGGCTTGGAGACCCAGTACTTC,CATSDPGGLETQYF
TRBV6-4,many,TRBJ2-2,NA,TGTGCCAGCAGTCACTCCGTAGGGGGTCTGCGTACCGGGGAGCTGTTTTTT,CASSHSVGGLRTGELFF
TRBV10-3,many,TRBJ2-2,TRBD2,TGTGCCATCAGTGATACTAGCGATATCGTGGAGCTGTTTTTT,CAISDTSDIVELFF
TRBV12-3/TRBV12-4,many,TRBJ2-2,NA,TGTGCCAGCAGAGGGGATATCGGGGAGCTGTTTTTT,CASRGDIGELFF
TRBV20-1,NA,TRBJ1-2,TRBD1,TGCAGTGCTAGAGATTATGGCGGACAGGGGGGATATGGCTACACCTTC,CSARDYGGQGGYGYTF
TRBV19,few,TRBJ2-4,TRBD1,TGTGCCAGCTCAGGGGGCCCTTTGTACGAAAACATTCAGTACTTC,CASSGGPLYENIQYF
TRBV11-2,NA,TRBJ2-6,TRBD1,TGTGCCAGCAGCCGACAGGGGGCGGCTGGGGCCAACGTCCTGACTTTC,CASSRQGAAGANVLTF
TRBV27,many,TRBJ2-2,TRBD1,TGTGCCAGCAGTTCTCGCCTCGGTCCGAGGGGGCTAACCGGGGAGCTGTTTTTT,CASSSRLGPRGLTGELFF
TRBV7-2,many,TRBJ1-2,NA,TGTGCCAGCAGCTTAGCGCGGGGAGATAGCTATGGCTACACCTTC,CASSLARGDSYGYTF
TRBV5-6,many,TRBJ1-1,NA,TGTGCCAGCAGCAACTGGGCCCGACTGACCACTGAAGCTTTCTTT,CASSNWARLTTEAFF
TRBV6-5,NA,TRBJ2-7,NA,TGTGCCAGCAGTTACTCCTACCGAACTAATCCGCAGTACTTC,CASSYSYRTNPQYF
TRBV11-3,NA,TRBJ2-3,NA,TGTGCCAGCAGCTTAGGCCAGGATGATACGCAGTATTTT,CASSLGQDDTQYF
TRBV15,NA,TRBJ2-5,NA,TGTGCCACCAGCGGGGACAATCAAGAGACCCAGTACTTC,CATSGDNQETQYF
TRBV7-6,NA,TRBJ2-2,TRBD1,TGTGCCAGCAGCGCGCGACAGGGGATCGGGGAGCTGTTTTTT,CASSARQGIGELFF
TRBV12-3/TRBV12-4,many,TRBJ2-7,TRBD1,TGTGCCAGCACCCTGGGACAGGGAGGATCCTACGAGCAGTACTTC,CASTLGQGGSYEQYF
TRBV4-1,NA,TRBJ1-1,NA,TGCGCCAGCAGGAAGACGCAGGACACTGAAGCTTTCTTT,CASRKTQDTEAFF
TRBV4-1,NA,TRBJ2-2,NA,TGCGCCAGCGGGACCGGGGGGCTGTTTTTT,CASGTGGLFF
TRBV15,many,TRBJ1-5,TRBD1,TGTGCCACCAGCAGATACACAGGGGTGCGTGATCAGCCCCAGCATTTT,CATSRYTGVRDQPQHF
TRBV12-3/TRBV12-4,NA,TRBJ1-6,NA,TGTGCCAGCAGTTTTTCGCAGCAATTTTCAGCCCTCCACTTT,CASSFSQQFSALHF
TRBV12-3/TRBV12-4,many,TRBJ1-1,NA,TGTGCCAGCAGTTTGCAGGGCGTTACCGCTTTCTTT,CASSLQGVTAFF
TRBV29-1,NA,TRBJ1-3,TRBD1,TGCAGCGTACAGGGGACTCGGAATGGAAACACCATATATTTT,CSVQGTRNGNTIYF
TRBV6-1,NA,TRBJ1-1,NA,TGTGCCAGCTGGCGGGGTTTGAACACTGAAGCTTTCTTT,CASWRGLNTEAFF